The 7 T cell receptor beta chains given below trace back to one sample, sequenced in a study of cytomegalovirus exposure and HLA in healthy donors. The PCR employed 60 Vbeta primers together with 13 Jbeta primers. Data came from immunoSEQ multiplex PCR; TCRdb stores just in-frame clones and leaves some out. The sample consists of some 150,000 clones, about 85% of them appearing once. The sample was PBMCs. Every receptor here comes from a woman between 50 and 59 years old in good health and CMV-seropositive.

CDR3 sequence reads: CASSLVGGALYNEQFF. Written as DNA, the CDR3 is TGTGCCAGCAGCTTAGTTGGGGGGGCCTTATACAATGAGCAGTTCTTC. The J gene is TRBJ2-1, the V gene TRBV7-2; maybe TRBD2 (7 bases). Germline CDR1 reads SGHTA; CDR2 reads FQGNSA. V was clipped by 1 base and J by 4 bases, with 14 bases between them. CDR3 length equals 16 residues. The full variable domain, rest sourced from reference TRBV7-2 and TRBJ2-1, is GAGVSQSPSNKVTEKGKDVELRCDPISGHTALYWYRQSLGQGLEFLIYFQGNSAPDKSGLPSDRFSAERTGGSVSTLTIQRTQQEDSAVYLCASSLVGGALYNEQFFGPGTRLTVL.

The CDR3 DNA reads as TGTGCCAGCAGCATGGGACTAGGAGAGGGAGATACGCAGTATTTT. This gives the protein CASSMGLGEGDTQYF. V is TRBV7-2 and J is TRBJ2-3, with TRBD2 matching 8 bases. Per the germline V gene, CDR1 is SGHTA and CDR2 is FQGNSA. Trimming cost V 5 bases and J 5 bases; bases outside gene matches: 9. This CDR3 has 15 amino acids. The full variable domain, rest sourced from reference TRBV7-2 and TRBJ2-3, is GAGVSQSPSNKVTEKGKDVELRCDPISGHTALYWYRQSLGQGLEFLIYFQGNSAPDKSGLPSDRFSAERTGGSVSTLTIQRTQQEDSAVYLCASSMGLGEGDTQYFGPGTRLTVL.

The table lists this clone with a few counts. V gene TRBV4-2 combines with J gene TRBJ2-3; tentative D call: TRBD1 (6 bases). The ends were cut back, 1 base at V and 7 bases at J, with 15 bases in the middle. Germline CDR1 reads LGHNA; CDR2 reads YNFKEQ. The CDR3 sequence is 15 residues long. The CDR3 DNA reads as TGTGCCAGCAGCCAAGCGGGGCAGGGGCCAAATACGCAGTATTTT. Translated: CASSQAGQGPNTQYF.

The chain combines TRBV6-5 with TRBJ2-3, with 8 bases identical to TRBD2. V shed 4 bases, J shed 10 bases, and the junction held 7 bases outside the gene matches. The CDR3 sequence is 13 residues long. The germline CDR1 and CDR2 sequences are MNHEY and SVGAGI. The CDR3 nucleotides are TGTGCCAGCAGTTTGCGGACTAGCAAGGCGCAGTATTTT. It codes for CASSLRTSKAQYF.

With respect to this clone: The germline gene is not matched at one end of the junction; a read error may be the cause. Other DNA sequences in the same sample also yield this CDR3. The chain is built from TRBV28 and TRBJ1-1; weak D call: TRBD1 (6 bases). The CDR3 contains 13 residues. Per the germline V gene, CDR1 is MDHEN and CDR2 is SYDVKM. The DNA for the CDR3 is TGTGCCAGCAGTTTGGGGGGGGACACAGAAGCTTTCTTT. Encoded protein: CASSLGGDTEAFF.

V is TRBV10-3 and J is TRBJ1-5; D is unclear. This CDR3 comprises 14 residues. The germline CDR1 and CDR2 sequences are ENHRY and SYGVKD. V dropped 6 bases and J dropped 7 bases, with 16 bases sitting between them. In nucleotides, the CDR3 is TGTGCCATCAGCGAAGGAGGAAGAGGACAGCCCCAGCATTTT. Its translation: CAISEGGRGQPQHF.

This clone has just one count. The J gene is TRBJ2-7, the V gene TRBV19; 8 bases align to TRBD1. This CDR3 contains 15 residues. Unmatched junction bases numbered 8, after V lost 6 bases and J lost 1 base. Per germline, CDR1 LNHDA and CDR2 SQIVND (reference sequence). This CDR3 is CASSRYGTGSYEQYF. DNA of the CDR3: TGTGCCAGTAGCAGATACGGGACAGGTTCCTACGAGCAGTACTTC.